These 2 T cell receptor beta chains were all obtained from the same sample, sequenced in a study of blood T cell repertoires in COVID-19. Only in-frame clones appear in the TCRdb table, and some are missing; sequencing was by immunoSEQ multiplex PCR. The data show around 200,000 clones, roughly 88% seen once. The sample taken for sequencing was peripheral blood. All receptors derive from a man aged 60 to 69 with acute or convalescent COVID-19.

This chain connects TRBV7-3 to TRBJ2-3; D call uncertain. The CDR3 is 17 amino acids. With 0 bases removed from V and 6 bases from J, the gap between germline ends came to 19 bases. Germline V lookup: CDR1 SGHTA, CDR2 FQGTGA. This CDR3 is CASSLTTANPARDTQYF. The CDR3 DNA reads as TGTGCCAGCAGCTTAACGACGGCTAACCCCGCCAGGGATACGCAGTATTTT.

The rearrangement links TRBV27 to TRBJ2-7; no firm D call. Looked up from germline, CDR1 is MNHEY and CDR2 is SMNVEV (reference sequence). This CDR3 is 11 amino acids long. Trimming left V 10 bases short and J 3 bases short, with 10 bases between. The CDR3 protein is CATGPLYEQYF. CDR3 bases: TGTGCCACCGGTCCTCTCTACGAGCAGTACTTC.